Below, 5 T cell receptor beta chains from the same sample are listed, as sequenced in a study of T cell responses to AZD1222 COVID-19 vaccine (dated by TCRdb to 2020 to 2023). The time point label, as the study defines it: about 28 days (+/-7) after the second vaccine dose. The library came from the immunoSEQ multiplex PCR assay. TCRdb limited this immuneACCESS table to in-frame rearrangements with V and J called. A share of clones is missing; checked studies link under half to unresolved V genes, and the rest is unexplained. The sample data list around 35,000 clones, and 85% to 90% of these were observed just once. 11% of the sample lies in the top ten. The sample in question was peripheral blood, obtained 28 days after the second AZD1222 dose. The receptor set was obtained from an adult who received the AZD1222 COVID-19 vaccine.

This sequence joins TRBV5-5 and TRBJ1-2; D unresolved. This CDR3 is built from 16 residues. Germline values: CDR1 SGHKS, CDR2 YYEKEE (reference sequence). The germline V and J ends were trimmed by 2 bases and 13 bases, with 27 bases remaining between them. The CDR3 reads CASSLSSRRTTMGCTF. In nucleotides, the CDR3 is TGTGCCAGCAGCTTATCCTCGCGAAGGACGACTATGGGATGCACCTTC.

The V and J genes are TRBV7-2 and TRBJ2-1; 7 bases match TRBD1. The CDR3 loop spans 16 amino acids. Germline V gene lookup returns CDR1 SGHTA and CDR2 FQGNSA. V was pared by 6 bases and J by 2 bases, with 10 bases of the junction left unmatched. The CDR3 is CASRNSVQGAYNEQFF. CDR3 DNA sequence: TGTGCCAGCAGGAACTCTGTCCAGGGGGCCTACAATGAGCAGTTCTTC.

This clone was seen once. This rearrangement joins TRBV7-9 to TRBJ1-2; 10 nucleotides match TRBD1. Per germline, CDR1 SEHNR and CDR2 FQNEAQ (reference sequence). V was clipped by 6 bases and J by 6 bases; unmatched bases: 4. The CDR3 contains 13 residues. The CDR3 sequence: CASSRDRGHGYTF. CDR3 DNA: TGTGCCAGCAGTCGGGACAGGGGCCATGGCTACACCTTC.

This clone was found once. J is TRBJ2-1 and V is TRBV5-4; 9 bases match TRBD1. CDR1 and CDR2 from the germline V gene are SGHNT and YYREEE (reference sequence). The J segment lost 1 base and the V segment lost 3 bases, leaving 2 bases of the junction unmatched. This CDR3 is built from 15 residues. The CDR3 reads CASSSGTGSYNEQFF. Written as DNA, the CDR3 is TGTGCCAGCAGCTCCGGGACAGGGTCCTACAATGAGCAGTTCTTC.

CDR3: CASSRTQNTGELFF. The CDR3 DNA reads as TGCGCCAGCAGCCGAACGCAAAACACCGGGGAGCTGTTTTTT. This chain uses TRBV5-1 with TRBJ2-2; D call uncertain. Germline values: CDR1 SGHRS, CDR2 YFSETQ. Trimming took off 4 bases at V and 2 bases at J, with 9 bases between the two ends. The CDR3 has 14 residues. The full variable domain, with the rest looked up from reference TRBV5-1 and TRBJ2-2, is KAGVTQTPRYLIKTRGQQVTLSCSPISGHRSVSWYQQTPGQGLQFLFEYFSETQRNKGNFPGRFSGRQFSNSRSEMNVSTLELGDSALYLCASSRTQNTGELFFGEGSRLTVL.